This T cell receptor beta chain was sequenced for a study of shared clonotypes between healthy human individuals. Study results and limitations: Relative to clonotypes present in all four donors, those not shared had lower generation probabilities. Among the subsets, naive ones generally showed larger estimated richness than memory ones. Shared clonotypes: roughly 4.5% naive CD4, roughly 3.8% naive CD8, about 2.5% memory CD4, more than 0.3% memory CD8.

Assay: immunoSEQ multiplex PCR; the TCRdb copy retains only in-frame clones and omits some. The data show about 1 million clones, about 75% seen once. V lost 4 bases, J lost 7 bases, and 11 bases lay in between. The length of the CDR3 is 13 residues. Germline V lookup: CDR1 GTSNPN, CDR2 SVGIG (reference sequence). Notes on this clone: Its antigen is unidentified.

This receptor was obtained from a man aged 18 to 29 in good health. The chain carries TRBV30 and TRBJ1-6, with D unclear. What was sequenced was memory CD4+ T cells sorted from blood. Regarding subset: CD45RA-negative fraction. The CDR3 protein is CAWKQPRNSPLHF. DNA for the CDR3: TGTGCCTGGAAACAGCCGAGAAATTCACCCCTCCACTTT. Variable domain in full (rest from reference TRBV30 and TRBJ1-6): SQTIHQWPATLVQPVGSPLSLECTVEGTSNPNLYWYRQAAGRGLQLLFYSVGIGQISSEVPQNLSASRPQDRQFILSSKKLLLSDSGFYLCAWKQPRNSPLHFGNGTRLTVT.